Below are 15 T cell receptor beta chains sequenced from a single sample in a study of human T cells and chemical hapten exposure. Using its own MiXCR run on the RACE reads, TCRdb lists one record per CDR3 protein. In the table there are under 200,000 distinct CDR3 sequences, approximately 29% of which are singletons. Specified time point: pre-sensitization, week 0. Treatment described: therapeutic diphenylcyclopropenone sensitization with weekly scalp DPC. The sample in question was whole blood, obtained in connection with sensitization to the hapten diphenylcyclopropenone (DPC). Receptors originate from a woman aged 25 to 39 with alopecia areata. Some clones in this sample may be carry-over from other donors' samples.

The chain joins TRBV25-1 to TRBJ2-2; a weak D match, TRBD2 (5 bases). Per germline, CDR1 MGHDK and CDR2 SYGVNS. V was shortened by 2 bases and J by 0 bases, with 13 bases between the two germline ends. There are 17 residues in the CDR3. The CDR3 loop is CASSELLAQSNTGELFF. The CDR3 DNA sequence: TGTGCCAGCAGTGAACTCTTAGCGCAGTCGAACACCGGGGAGCTGTTTTTT.

The V gene is TRBV5-1, the J gene TRBJ2-5, with TRBD1 matching 7 bases. CDR3 length equals 15 residues. V shed 4 bases and J 1 base; nucleotides not matched to a gene: 7. Germline values: CDR1 SGHRS, CDR2 YFSETQ. Written as DNA, the CDR3 is TGCGCCAGCAGCCCCGGGACAGCTCCCCAAGAGACCCAGTACTTC. Translation gives CASSPGTAPQETQYF.

There are a few counts of this clonotype. This chain links TRBV20-1 with TRBJ1-4, with D maybe TRBD1 (5 bases). Germline V gene lookup returns CDR1 DFQATT and CDR2 SNEGSKA (reference sequence). There are 13 residues in the CDR3. The V gene lost 4 bases and the J gene lost 5 bases, with 11 bases spanning the gap. The CDR3, as DNA: TGCAGTGCTACCGGGACGGTAAATGAAAAACTGTTTTTT. Residues: CSATGTVNEKLFF.

This clonotype was recorded a few times. The chain couples TRBV5-1 to TRBJ2-1; no clear D gene. The V end was cut by 1 base, the J end by 5 bases, with 7 bases between. CDR1 is SGHRS and CDR2 is YFSETQ in the germline V gene. This CDR3 region has 13 residues. The DNA of the CDR3 is TGCGCCAGCAGCTTGTCTCCGAACAATGAGCAGTTCTTC. Its protein product is CASSLSPNNEQFF.

The chain employs TRBV4-1 and TRBJ2-7; 13 bases match TRBD2. The CDR3 totals 17 residues. V lost 2 bases and J lost 0; bases outside the gene matches: 4. Looked up from germline, CDR1 is MGHRA and CDR2 is YSYEKL. The CDR3 region is CASSQQGTSGISYEQYF. The CDR3 DNA reads as TGCGCCAGCAGCCAACAAGGGACTAGCGGGATCTCCTACGAGCAGTACTTC.

The chain is built from TRBV29-1 and TRBJ2-7; D may correspond to TRBD1 or TRBD2 (5 bases each). The V and J ends lost 0 bases and 9 bases respectively, with 12 bases between them. This CDR3 has 12 amino acids. CDR1 is SQVTM, CDR2 ANQGSEA, per germline. CDR3 DNA sequence: TGCAGCGTTGAAGACGGGGACCGCGGGCAGTACTTC. Residues: CSVEDGDRGQYF.

This clonotype occurred once. The V call is TRBV6-1, the J call TRBJ2-3, with 9 nucleotides matching TRBD1. The trim removed 8 bases at V and 2 bases at J, leaving 5 bases unmatched. The CDR3 covers 14 residues. Per germline, CDR1 MNHNS and CDR2 SASEGT. The CDR3 here is CASDGQGYTDTQYF. The DNA of the CDR3 is TGTGCCAGCGACGGACAGGGGTACACAGATACGCAGTATTTT.

This chain connects TRBV5-1 to TRBJ1-2, with D possibly TRBD1 on 6 matching bases. The CDR3 runs to 14 residues. Per the germline V gene, CDR1 is SGHRS and CDR2 is YFSETQ. V shed 0 bases and J shed 4 bases, with 10 bases lying between them. Here the CDR3 DNA reads TGCGCCAGCAGCTTGGAGGAGGGGGGCTATGGCTACACCTTC. Residues: CASSLEEGGYGYTF.

The chain recombines TRBV20-1 with TRBJ2-7; 16 bases line up with TRBD2. CDR3 length: 16 residues. J lost 7 bases, V lost 5 bases, and 11 bases had no gene match. The V gene's germline CDR1 is DFQATT and CDR2 SNEGSKA (reference sequence). This CDR3 is CSAHPGTSGGAGEQYF. The CDR3 DNA sequence: TGCAGTGCTCACCCCGGGACTAGCGGGGGGGCTGGAGAGCAGTACTTC.

This clonotype was observed a few times. The gene calls are TRBV13 and TRBJ2-7, with D uncertain. This CDR3 spans 14 amino acids. Germline CDR1 is PRHDT and CDR2 is FYEKMQ (reference sequence). Deletions cut 0 bases from V and 2 bases from J, with 8 bases between. The CDR3: CASSLGQIPYEQYF. CDR3 sequence (DNA): TGTGCCAGCAGCTTAGGACAGATACCCTACGAGCAGTACTTC.

This rearrangement joins TRBV9 to TRBJ1-6; 8 bases are shared with TRBD1. V shed 3 bases and J 10 bases; nucleotides not matched to a gene: 9. The CDR3 totals 15 residues. Germline CDR1 and CDR2: SGDLS and YYNGEE. In DNA form, the CDR3 reads TGTGCCAGCAGCGGTAGACAGGGGACGGTATCACCCCTCCACTTT. Translation: CASSGRQGTVSPLHF.

The chain has TRBV7-6 and TRBJ2-5; TRBD1 might be the D (5 bases). V was pared by 5 bases and J by 0 bases, with 13 bases between. In germline, CDR1 is SGHVS, CDR2 FNYEAQ. The CDR3 covers 15 residues. The CDR3 reads CASSPKQVYQETQYF. CDR3 bases: TGTGCCAGCAGCCCTAAACAGGTGTACCAAGAGACCCAGTACTTC.

V usage is TRBV29-1 and J usage is TRBJ2-3; D uncertain. The V end lost 6 bases, the J end lost 2 bases, and 15 bases lay between the germline ends. The length of the CDR3 is 14 residues. Looked up from germline, CDR1 is SQVTM and CDR2 is ANQGSEA. The DNA for the CDR3 is TGCAGCGTGGCCCTCGGACGGATCACAGATACGCAGTATTTT. The encoded protein is CSVALGRITDTQYF.

The chain carries TRBV4-3 and TRBJ1-2; TRBD1 is a possible D gene (5 bases). The CDR3 contains 15 residues. Germline V gene data show CDR1 as LGHNA and CDR2 as YSLEER. V was cut by 1 base and J by 8 bases, with 17 bases left in between. CDR3 DNA: TGCGCCAGCAGCCAAGGTGGTTCCGGGGGTTTGGGCTACACCTTC. This translates into CASSQGGSGGLGYTF.

This rearrangement joins TRBV6-2 or TRBV6-3 to TRBJ2-1; 7 nucleotides match TRBD1. Germline V gives CDR1 MNHEY, CDR2 SVGEGT. V shed 2 bases, J shed 4 bases, and the junction held 5 bases outside the gene matches. CDR3 size: 15 residues. The CDR3, as DNA: TGTGCCAGCAGTTACGTGTCACAGGGGTACAATGAGCAGTTCTTC. This gives the protein CASSYVSQGYNEQFF.